These 20 T cell receptor beta chains were all obtained from the same sample, sequenced in a study of T-cell memory formation after mild COVID-19 (dated by TCRdb to the early 2020s). Library generation was performed with 5' RACE. The sequencer listed for this sample is Illumina NovaSeq 6000. In TCRdb, the public reads were trimmed at Q25 with fastp and aligned with MiXCR, with productive beta chains retained. Here each entry gathers all rows of one CDR3 protein and keeps the most common genes and DNA. The sample table records some 110,000 distinct CDR3 sequences; approximately 15% of these occur just once. The top ten clones comprise over 25% of the sample. The sample consisted of PBMCs or a T cell subset sorted from them (not recorded which). The source of these receptors is an adult woman who had mild COVID-19 (a few samples of this study predate the infection). The sample titles of this study are shuffled in the database, so cell type and time point are left out; the donor was told from shared clones.

This clonotype was seen more than once but under ten times. The chain is built from TRBV5-5 and TRBJ2-3; 12 nucleotides align to TRBD1. V shed 2 bases, J shed 1 base, and the junction held 2 bases outside the gene matches. CDR3 size: 16 residues. Germline assignment: CDR1 SGHKS and CDR2 YYEKEE (reference sequence). In DNA, the CDR3 is TGTGCCAGCAGCTTTGGGACAGGGGGCCGCACAGATACGCAGTATTTT. Its translation: CASSFGTGGRTDTQYF. Complete variable domain (other parts from reference TRBV5-5 and TRBJ2-3): DAGVTQSPTHLIKTRGQQVTLRCSPISGHKSVSWYQQVLGQGPQFIFQYYEKEERGRGNFPDRFSARQFPNYSSELNVNALLLGDSALYLCASSFGTGGRTDTQYFGPGTRLTVL.

This clonotype was counted a few times. The chain couples TRBV25-1 to TRBJ2-1, with D tentatively TRBD1 (5 bases). Germline V CDR1 and CDR2: MGHDK, SYGVNS. The CDR3 spans 14 residues. The V gene lost 3 bases and the J gene lost 4 bases, with 10 bases spanning the gap. The CDR3 DNA reads as TGTGCCAGCAGTGAGTCAGGGCCTTACAATGAGCAGTTCTTC. Its protein product is CASSESGPYNEQFF.

The chain joins TRBV7-6 to TRBJ2-3, with unresolved D. Germline CDR1 is SGHVS and CDR2 is FNYEAQ. V was trimmed by 3 bases and J by 0 bases, leaving 13 bases between them. This CDR3 has 16 residues. DNA of the CDR3: TGTGCCAGCAGCTTCGGACGGCTCCCAAGCACAGATACGCAGTATTTT. This sequence encodes CASSFGRLPSTDTQYF.

The chain employs TRBV7-3 and TRBJ2-3; 11 nucleotides agree with TRBD2. V was pared by 4 bases and J by 3 bases, with 3 bases of the junction left unmatched. Germline values: CDR1 SGHTA, CDR2 FQGTGA. The CDR3 runs 15 residues. The CDR3 DNA sequence: TGTGCCAGCAGCTCGACTAGCGGGACAACAGATACGCAGTATTTT. It translates to CASSSTSGTTDTQYF.

This clonotype was seen many times. The V gene is TRBV12-3 or TRBV12-4, the J gene TRBJ2-7, with D unresolved. V was pared by 5 bases and J by 3 bases, with 17 bases between. The length of the CDR3 is 15 residues. The DNA of the CDR3 is TGTGCCAGCAGTCCCGGTTACTCCAGGCACTACGAGCAGTACTTC. Translation: CASSPGYSRHYEQYF.

V gene TRBV20-1 combines with J gene TRBJ2-3; 10 nucleotides match TRBD2. Germline V gene data show CDR1 as DFQATT and CDR2 as SNEGSKA (reference sequence). This CDR3 spans 16 amino acids. V was pared by 6 bases and J by 0 bases, with 9 bases of the junction left unmatched. CDR3 amino acids: CSARTPTSGSTDTQYF. The CDR3 nucleotides are TGCAGTGCCCGAACCCCGACTAGCGGGAGCACAGATACGCAGTATTTT.

This clonotype occurred a few times. This chain uses TRBV7-9 with TRBJ2-7, with TRBD1 matching 8 bases. Germline V gene lookup returns CDR1 SEHNR and CDR2 FQNEAQ (reference sequence). This CDR3 contains 15 residues. Germline trimming cut 3 bases from V and 3 bases from J; bases unmatched to any gene: 7. The CDR3 reads CASSFTGTGYYEQYF. The CDR3 coding sequence is TGTGCCAGCAGCTTTACCGGGACAGGATACTACGAGCAGTACTTC.

The V and J genes are TRBV5-6 and TRBJ2-4; weak D call: TRBD2 (5 bases). Trimming stripped 4 bases from V and 2 bases from J, with 10 bases between. Germline assignment: CDR1 SGHDT and CDR2 YYEEEE. CDR3 length: 14 residues. The chain's CDR3 is CASSLAGSKNIQYF. The CDR3 nucleotides are TGTGCCAGCAGCCTGGCGGGTTCCAAAAACATTCAGTACTTC.

The gene calls are TRBV7-2 and TRBJ2-2, with D perhaps matching TRBD1 (5 bases). Germline CDR1 and CDR2: SGHTA and FQGNSA. The CDR3 covers 17 residues. V was clipped by 5 bases and J by 6 bases, with 22 bases between them. CDR3 sequence: CASSPQRGSGYPGELFF. For the CDR3, the DNA is TGTGCCAGCAGCCCTCAGCGCGGCTCAGGGTATCCCGGGGAGCTGTTTTTT.

This clonotype showed up just a few times. The rearrangement links TRBV25-1 to TRBJ2-2; 8 bases line up with TRBD1. Trimming took 6 bases from V and 0 from J; bases not matched to a gene: 6. This CDR3 is 16 amino acids long. Germline CDR1 reads MGHDK; CDR2 reads SYGVNS. CDR3 DNA: TGTGCCAGCAGGCCGACAGGGGAGGCGAACACCGGGGAGCTGTTTTTT. This encodes CASRPTGEANTGELFF.

The rearrangement uses TRBV11-3 and TRBJ2-3; D ambiguous. The germline gives CDR1 SGHNT, CDR2 YENEEA. There are 16 residues in the CDR3. The germline V and J ends were trimmed by 5 bases and 5 bases, with 20 bases remaining between them. DNA of the CDR3: TGTGCCAGCAGCAACCAGGACGCCGAGCGTGGAGATACGCAGTATTTT. It is translated as CASSNQDAERGDTQYF.

This clonotype was seen more than once but under ten times. The rearrangement joins TRBV6-6 to TRBJ2-1, with D possibly called TRBD1 or TRBD2 (5 bases each). The V end lost 4 bases, the J end lost 8 bases, and 21 bases lay between the germline ends. This CDR3 spans 16 amino acids. CDR1 and CDR2 (germline): MNHNY, SVGAGI (reference sequence). CDR3 DNA sequence: TGTGCCAGCAGTTCTTTCCGGGACCGAAGGTACCATGAGCAGTTCTTC. Encoded protein: CASSSFRDRRYHEQFF.

The rearrangement uses TRBV30 and TRBJ2-5; D gene ambiguous. The CDR3 is 12 residues long. The germline gives CDR1 GTSNPN, CDR2 SVGIG (reference sequence). V was pared by 4 bases and J by 7 bases, with 13 bases between. The CDR3 coding sequence is TGTGCCTGGATCGAGCTGTCTGGGACCCAGTACTTC. This translates into CAWIELSGTQYF.

This sequence joins TRBV7-9 and TRBJ2-1; 7 nucleotides agree with TRBD2. Germline V lookup: CDR1 SEHNR, CDR2 FQNEAQ (reference sequence). The junction had 12 bases not matched to a gene; V was cut back by 7 bases and J by 3 bases. The CDR3 is 16 amino acids. The CDR3 DNA sequence: TGTGCCAGCACCTCCCCCGTAACTAGCGTCTACAATGAGCAGTTCTTC. This translates into CASTSPVTSVYNEQFF.

The V call is TRBV11-2, the J call TRBJ2-2; TRBD2 matches 13 bases. V shed 5 bases, J shed 10 bases, and the junction held 10 bases outside the gene matches. This CDR3 comprises 16 residues. Germline V gene sequence: CDR1 SGHAT, CDR2 FQNNGV. CDR3 residues: CASSPSGTSGITELFF. The CDR3 region has the DNA TGTGCCAGCAGCCCATCCGGGACTAGCGGGATCACGGAGCTGTTTTTT.

The chain is built from TRBV25-1 and TRBJ2-5, with D possibly being TRBD1 (6 bases). This CDR3 contains 14 residues. Between the trimmed V and J ends, which lost 8 bases and 5 bases, there was a span of 18 bases. The germline CDR1 and CDR2 sequences are MGHDK and SYGVNS. CDR3: CASEEQGSWETQYF. The DNA for the CDR3 is TGTGCCAGCGAGGAACAGGGCTCCTGGGAGACCCAGTACTTC.

A note on this clonotype: An end of the junction does not agree with germline; a read error may underlie this. J is TRBJ1-1 and V is TRBV7-6; D unresolved. The germline gives CDR1 SGHVS, CDR2 FNYEAQ. The CDR3 loop spans 13 amino acids. The CDR3 DNA is TGTGCCAGCAGCTTAGCGGGGAACGCTGAAGCTTTCTTT. It is translated as CASSLAGNAEAFF.

This clonotype was seen ten or more times. The genes are TRBV20-1 and TRBJ2-1, with D possibly being TRBD2 (5 bases). CDR3 length: 14 amino acids. Germline V gives CDR1 DFQATT, CDR2 SNEGSKA (reference sequence). Trimming removed 1 base from V and 0 bases from J, with 7 bases in between. CDR3 amino acids: CSARASGSYNEQFF. CDR3 nucleotides: TGCAGTGCTAGAGCAAGCGGCTCCTACAATGAGCAGTTCTTC.

This clonotype was counted at least ten times. The J gene is TRBJ2-7, the V gene TRBV9, with 10 bases lining up with TRBD2. The trim removed 1 base at V and 1 base at J, leaving 2 bases unmatched. Looked up from germline, CDR1 is SGDLS and CDR2 is YYNGEE. This CDR3 is 15 amino acids long. CDR3 nucleotide sequence: TGTGCCAGCAGCGTATCTAGCGGGGGTTCCTACGAGCAGTACTTC. This encodes CASSVSSGGSYEQYF. The complete variable domain, with remaining parts taken from reference TRBV9 and TRBJ2-7, reads DSGVTQTPKHLITATGQRVTLRCSPRSGDLSVYWYQQSLDQGLQFLIQYYNGEERAKGNILERFSAQQFPDLHSELNLSSLELGDSALYFCASSVSSGGSYEQYFGPGTRLTVT.

This clonotype has only a few counts. V is TRBV11-2 and J is TRBJ1-1; D may be TRBD1 (5 bases). Trimming pared 0 bases from V and 4 bases from J, leaving 12 bases between. The CDR3 spans 15 residues. Germline V gene sequence: CDR1 SGHAT, CDR2 FQNNGV. The CDR3 here is CASSLEFLTGTEAFF. The CDR3 DNA reads TGTGCCAGCAGCTTAGAGTTTTTAACAGGCACTGAAGCTTTCTTT. Using reference TRBV11-2 and TRBJ1-1 for the parts outside the CDR3, the full variable domain is EAGVAQSPRYKIIEKRQSVAFWCNPISGHATLYWYQQILGQGPKLLIQFQNNGVVDDSQLPKDRFSAERLKGVDSTLKIQPAKLEDSAVYLCASSLEFLTGTEAFFGQGTRLTVV.